The 23 T cell receptor beta chains presented below share a single source sample, sequenced in a study of beta chain features in type 1 diabetes (dated by TCRdb to the late 2010s). The protocol used for the library was the immunoSEQ multiplex PCR assay. The High Capacity cDNA Reverse Transcription Kit was used to reverse transcribe all of the isolated RNA, meaning that expressed TCRB transcripts were what got sequenced. TCRdb stores this immuneACCESS table with in-frame sequences only. Part of the clones is absent; in the studies checked, under half of the shortfall reflects unresolved V genes, and no reason is known for the rest. This sample holds about 130,000 clones; 9% to 9.5% were observed only once. The ten top clones hold about 0.68% of the sample. Material for sequencing was central memory CD4+ T cells from blood. These TCRs come from a man between 18 and 29 years old in good health.

This clone was found a few times. The V and J genes are TRBV7-8 and TRBJ2-5; 14 nucleotides line up with TRBD2. There are 16 residues in the CDR3. V dropped 5 bases and J dropped 1; count of bases not matched to a gene: 3. Per germline, CDR1 SGHVS and CDR2 FQNEAQ. The CDR3 DNA reads as TGTGCCAGCAGCCCCGGACTAGCGGGGGGCCAAGAGACCCAGTACTTC. It encodes CASSPGLAGGQETQYF.

This rearrangement joins TRBV6-5 to TRBJ2-3; 11 bases are shared with TRBD1. CDR3 length: 15 residues. The V and J ends lost 6 bases and 3 bases, in that order; junction bases with no gene match: 5. CDR1 is MNHEY and CDR2 is SVGAGI in the germline V gene. The chain's CDR3 is CASRPGTGGTDTQYF. As DNA, the CDR3 is TGTGCCAGCAGGCCCGGGACAGGGGGAACAGATACGCAGTATTTT.

This clone was seen a few times. The rearrangement links TRBV5-1 to TRBJ2-7, with 8 bases that match TRBD1. There are 14 residues in the CDR3. CDR1 and CDR2 from the germline V gene are SGHRS and YFSETQ. J lost 5 bases, V lost 5 bases, and 9 bases had no gene match. CDR3 protein: CASRAGTGGDEQYF. Written as DNA, the CDR3 is TGCGCCAGCAGAGCCGGGACAGGTGGGGACGAGCAGTACTTC. The complete variable domain, with remaining parts taken from reference TRBV5-1 and TRBJ2-7, reads KAGVTQTPRYLIKTRGQQVTLSCSPISGHRSVSWYQQTPGQGLQFLFEYFSETQRNKGNFPGRFSGRQFSNSRSEMNVSTLELGDSALYLCASRAGTGGDEQYFGPGTRLTVT.

The chain combines TRBV7-2 with TRBJ2-7, with 10 bases that match TRBD1. The germline CDR1 and CDR2 sequences are SGHTA and FQGNSA. V gave up 6 bases and J gave up 1 base; unmatched junction bases: 6. The CDR3 runs 15 residues. CDR3 sequence (DNA): TGTGCCAGCAGACTCGGACAGGGGGAATCCTACGAGCAGTACTTC. Protein: CASRLGQGESYEQYF.

The genes are TRBV19 and TRBJ1-6; weak D call: TRBD1 (5 bases). The CDR3 is made up of 16 amino acids. With 11 bases removed from V and 9 bases from J, the gap between germline ends came to 26 bases. The germline V gene encodes CDR1 LNHDA and CDR2 SQIVND (reference sequence). The CDR3 loop is CASNLGTPDNGSPLHF. DNA of the CDR3: TGTGCCTCGAACCTCGGGACTCCCGATAACGGTTCACCCCTCCACTTT.

V gene TRBV6-5 combines with J gene TRBJ1-4, with TRBD1 matching 7 bases. The CDR3 extends over 14 amino acids. In germline, CDR1 is MNHEY, CDR2 SVGAGI. V dropped 2 bases and J dropped 8; count of bases not matched to a gene: 5. The CDR3 spells CASSYTRGREKLFF. As DNA, the CDR3 is TGTGCCAGCAGTTACACCAGGGGGAGGGAAAAACTGTTTTTT.

This clone was counted only a few times. This sample includes further DNA sequences coding for the same CDR3. This chain's CDR3 is CATSRQGYNSPLHF. DNA for the CDR3: TGTGCCACCAGCAGACAGGGCTATAATTCACCCCTCCACTTT. The chain carries TRBV15 and TRBJ1-6, with D perhaps matching TRBD1 (5 bases). The CDR3 consists of 14 residues. Trimming left V 2 bases short and J 3 bases short, with 5 bases between. Germline V gene data show CDR1 as LNHNV and CDR2 as YYDKDF (reference sequence).

This chain connects TRBV6-1 to TRBJ1-2, with D unresolved. Trimming left V 2 bases short and J 8 bases short, with 9 bases between. Germline CDR1 reads MNHNS; CDR2 reads SASEGT. The length of the CDR3 is 12 residues. The CDR3 DNA reads as TGTGCCAGCAGTGAATACGGAGGGGGCTACACCTTC. It yields the protein CASSEYGGGYTF.

This clone has ten or more counts. CDR3 bases: TGTGCCTGGAAGCGGGCTAGCGGGGGCCCTTACAATGAGCAGTTCTTC. Amino acids: CAWKRASGGPYNEQFF. This sequence joins TRBV30 and TRBJ2-1; 10 bases align to TRBD2. The CDR3 runs 16 residues. V lost 4 bases, J lost 4 bases, and 10 bases stayed unmatched. Per the germline V gene, CDR1 is GTSNPN and CDR2 is SVGIG (reference sequence).

The table lists this clone with a few counts. The chain recombines TRBV9 with TRBJ2-3, with D maybe TRBD1 (6 bases). V lost 3 bases and J 6 bases, leaving 8 bases between the germline ends. Germline lookup yields CDR1 SGDLS and CDR2 YYNGEE. This CDR3 has 12 amino acids. The CDR3 DNA reads TGTGCCAGCAGCGAGAGGGGGGATACGCAGTATTTT. It yields the protein CASSERGDTQYF. Full variable domain (remainder filled in from reference TRBV9 and TRBJ2-3): DSGVTQTPKHLITATGQRVTLRCSPRSGDLSVYWYQQSLDQGLQFLIQYYNGEERAKGNILERFSAQQFPDLHSELNLSSLELGDSALYFCASSERGDTQYFGPGTRLTVL.

In its sample, this clone was seen a few times. This rearrangement joins TRBV29-1 to TRBJ1-2; TRBD1 agrees at 9 bases. The CDR3 runs to 14 residues. Per germline, CDR1 SQVTM and CDR2 ANQGSEA. The V gene end was trimmed by 3 bases and the J gene end by 1 base; junction bases not matched to a gene: 3. The CDR3 protein is CSVEDRGSNYGYTF. DNA for the CDR3: TGCAGCGTTGAGGACAGGGGCAGTAACTATGGCTACACCTTC.

This clone was recorded a few times. J is TRBJ2-1 and V is TRBV19, with TRBD1 as a possible D gene (6 bases). From germline, CDR1 is LNHDA and CDR2 SQIVND (reference sequence). The germline V and J ends were trimmed by 6 bases and 6 bases, with 15 bases remaining between them. The CDR3 totals 14 residues. The CDR3 loop reads CASRVPGHLNEQFF. In DNA, the CDR3 is TGTGCCAGTAGGGTTCCGGGACACCTCAATGAGCAGTTCTTC. The variable domain in full, with the rest retrieved from reference TRBV19 and TRBJ2-1, is DGGITQSPKYLFRKEGQNVTLSCEQNLNHDAMYWYRQDPGQGLRLIYYSQIVNDFQKGDIAEGYSVSREKKESFPLTVTSAQKNPTAFYLCASRVPGHLNEQFFGPGTRLTVL.

This clone appeared a few times. The chain recombines TRBV6-4 with TRBJ2-5, with 8 bases matching TRBD2. This CDR3 is built from 16 residues. J lost 5 bases, V lost 2 bases, and 10 bases had no gene match. Germline lookup yields CDR1 MRHNA and CDR2 SNTAGT. CDR3 residues: CASSDQTSGGGETQYF. CDR3 nucleotides: TGTGCCAGCAGTGACCAAACTAGCGGAGGCGGGGAGACCCAGTACTTC.

This clone has ten or more counts. This rearrangement joins TRBV19 to TRBJ1-2; 7 bases map to TRBD1. The J segment lost 6 bases and the V segment lost 4 bases, leaving 11 bases of the junction unmatched. CDR1 is LNHDA, CDR2 SQIVND, per germline (reference sequence). CDR3 size: 15 residues. CDR3 region: CASSTLLTGMDGYTF. The CDR3 DNA sequence: TGTGCCAGTAGTACCCTCCTGACAGGGATGGATGGCTACACCTTC.

The chain links TRBV5-4 to TRBJ2-1, with a tentative D call TRBD1 (6 bases). Germline values: CDR1 SGHNT, CDR2 YYREEE (reference sequence). CDR3 size: 12 residues. Between the trimmed V and J ends, which lost 4 bases and 7 bases, there was a span of 9 bases. The chain's CDR3 is CASSATGNEQFF. The CDR3 DNA is TGTGCCAGCAGCGCGACAGGAAATGAGCAGTTCTTC.

This clone turned up a few times. The V gene is TRBV20-1, the J gene TRBJ1-2, with TRBD1 matching 9 bases. This CDR3 is built from 11 residues. Losses at the gene ends were 6 bases for V and 7 bases for J; bases not matched to a gene: 3. From germline, CDR1 is DFQATT and CDR2 SNEGSKA (reference sequence). The CDR3 loop is CSARDRAGYTF. The CDR3 DNA reads as TGCAGTGCCCGGGACAGGGCTGGCTACACCTTC.

This clone was observed a few times. The chain couples TRBV7-9 to TRBJ1-6; 10 bases align to TRBD1. V shed 5 bases and J 8 bases; nucleotides not matched to a gene: 3. CDR1 is SEHNR, CDR2 FQNEAQ, per germline (reference sequence). The CDR3 contains 14 residues. CDR3 region: CASSRQGADSPLHF. As DNA, the CDR3 is TGTGCCAGCAGCCGACAGGGGGCCGATTCACCCCTCCACTTT.

This clone came up a few times. Other DNA sequences of this sample code for an identical CDR3. The rearrangement links TRBV7-9 to TRBJ2-5; 14 bases are a match to TRBD2. The V gene's germline CDR1 is SEHNR and CDR2 FQNEAQ (reference sequence). Losses at the gene ends were 5 bases for V and 5 bases for J; bases not matched to a gene: 4. The CDR3 totals 15 residues. This chain's CDR3 is CASSLGTSGGETQYF. The CDR3 region has the DNA TGTGCCAGCAGCCTCGGGACTAGCGGGGGTGAGACCCAGTACTTC.

In its sample, this clone was seen a few times. The gene calls are TRBV18 and TRBJ2-6; 7 bases align to TRBD1. The J segment lost 1 base and the V segment lost 1 base, leaving 1 base of the junction unmatched. The CDR3 runs 16 residues. Per the germline V gene, CDR1 is KGHSH and CDR2 is LQKENI. DNA for the CDR3: TGTGCCAGCTCACCACAGGGGGCGTCTGGGGCCAACGTCCTGACTTTC. Encoded protein: CASSPQGASGANVLTF.

This clone was recorded a few times. The chain combines TRBV30 with TRBJ1-5; no clear D. The CDR3 spans 15 residues. Germline loops: CDR1 GTSNPN, CDR2 SVGIG (reference sequence). Trimming left V 2 bases short and J 2 bases short, with 13 bases between. The CDR3 protein is CAWSIRAGGNQPQHF. Here the CDR3 DNA reads TGTGCCTGGAGTATTCGAGCCGGGGGCAATCAGCCCCAGCATTTT.

The chain employs TRBV7-8 and TRBJ1-5; no reliable D call. The CDR3 consists of 14 residues. V was pared by 4 bases and J by 0 bases, with 7 bases between. CDR1 is SGHVS, CDR2 FQNEAQ, per germline. This chain's CDR3 is CASSSVDSNQPQHF. The DNA of the CDR3 is TGTGCCAGCAGCTCGGTCGATAGCAATCAGCCCCAGCATTTT.

The rearrangement joins TRBV14 to TRBJ2-1; 7 bases line up with TRBD2. Trimming removed 1 base from V and 10 bases from J; junction bases left unmatched: 7. This CDR3 has 14 amino acids. In germline, CDR1 is SGHDN, CDR2 FVKESK. The CDR3 loop is CASSQGLSGWEQFF. For the CDR3, the DNA is TGTGCCAGCAGCCAAGGCCTTAGCGGGTGGGAGCAGTTCTTC. The full variable domain, rest sourced from reference TRBV14 and TRBJ2-1, is EAGVTQFPSHSVIEKGQTVTLRCDPISGHDNLYWYRRVMGKEIKFLLHFVKESKQDESGMPNNRFLAERTGGTYSTLKVQPAELEDSGVYFCASSQGLSGWEQFFGPGTRLTVL.

This clone was detected a few times. V gene TRBV4-1 combines with J gene TRBJ2-6; no definite D call. The CDR3 has 15 amino acids. Germline V gene data show CDR1 as MGHRA and CDR2 as YSYEKL. Deletions cut 3 bases from V and 0 bases from J, with 6 bases between. CDR3 region: CASSHLISGANVLTF. CDR3 sequence (DNA): TGCGCCAGCAGCCACCTTATCTCTGGGGCCAACGTCCTGACTTTC.